This entry features one T cell receptor beta chain sequence. Treatment defined: randomized to nivolumab then ipilimumab (arm A) or the reverse (arm B). Sorted cells were live CD3+CD8+, lacking CD19 and CD56, from PBMCs. These data originate in a study of sequential checkpoint blockade in melanoma. Study-wide context: First-line arms were nivolumab then ipilimumab, or the reverse, randomized 1:1.

Germline V lookup: CDR1 SNHLY, CDR2 FYNNEI. The CDR3 runs to 16 residues. V dropped 5 bases and J dropped 5 bases, with 18 bases sitting between them. Profiled with immunoSEQ multiplex PCR; TCRdb holds only in-frame clones, not every one. The sample holds 35,000 to 40,000 clones, 86% seen once. The receptor comes from a human donor with melanoma. Here the sequenced sample was CD8+ T cells sorted from blood (inferred from file names), taken from a patient given nivolumab and ipilimumab in sequence. J is TRBJ2-2 and V is TRBV2; a possible D gene is TRBD2 (7 bases). In DNA, the CDR3 is TGTGCCAGCAGTACCCAGCGGGACACCGGGACCGGGGAGCTGTTTTTT. Protein: CASSTQRDTGTGELFF.